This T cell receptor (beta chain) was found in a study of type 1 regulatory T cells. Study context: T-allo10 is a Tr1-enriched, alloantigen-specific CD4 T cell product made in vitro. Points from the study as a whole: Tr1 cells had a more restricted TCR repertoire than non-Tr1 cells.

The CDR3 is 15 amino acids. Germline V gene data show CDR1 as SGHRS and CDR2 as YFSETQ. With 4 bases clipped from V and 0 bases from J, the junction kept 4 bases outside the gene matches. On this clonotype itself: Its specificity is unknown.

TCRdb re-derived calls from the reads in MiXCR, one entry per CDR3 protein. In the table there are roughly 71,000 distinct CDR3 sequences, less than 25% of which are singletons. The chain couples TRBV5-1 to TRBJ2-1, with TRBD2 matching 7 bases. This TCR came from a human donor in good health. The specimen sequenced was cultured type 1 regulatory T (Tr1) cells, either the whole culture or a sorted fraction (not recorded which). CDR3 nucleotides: TGCGCCAGCAGCCCAAGCGGGGCCTCCTACAATGAGCAGTTCTTC. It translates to CASSPSGASYNEQFF.